A single sample gave rise to the 18 T cell receptor beta chains below, sequenced in a study of T cells in Graves' hyperthyroidism and ophthalmopathy. Researchers amplified the TCR beta CDR3 regions from RNA transcripts. RT-PCR in the first round (using the HTBI primer set) targeted the TCR CDR3. TCRdb re-analysed the multiplex PCR reads in MiXCR, keeping a single row per CDR3 protein. The table shows 380,000 or so distinct CDR3 sequences, with approximately 15% occurring only once. The sequencing sample was made of blood. These receptors came from a woman under 40 with Graves' hyperthyroidism.

The chain employs TRBV20-1 and TRBJ2-2; 7 positions agree with TRBD1. J was trimmed by 3 bases and V by 6 bases; bases with no gene match: 10. This CDR3 has 15 residues. Per germline, CDR1 DFQATT and CDR2 SNEGSKA (reference sequence). CDR3 DNA: TGCAGTGCCCAGGGGCCAGGACAGGACACCGGGGAGCTGTTTTTT. It is translated as CSAQGPGQDTGELFF.

In its sample, this clonotype was seen many times. The chain carries TRBV27 and TRBJ2-2; no clear D. The CDR3 contains 13 residues. Per germline, CDR1 MNHEY and CDR2 SMNVEV (reference sequence). V was pared by 1 base and J by 5 bases, with 5 bases between. CDR3 DNA sequence: TGTGCCAGCAGTTTATGGGTAACCGGGGAGCTGTTTTTT. Its protein is CASSLWVTGELFF.

This clonotype was observed many times. CDR3 bases: TGTGCCATCAGTGAGGGGTCTTTTGGGACAGGGACTAATAGCAATCAGCCCCAGCATTTT. Translated: CAISEGSFGTGTNSNQPQHF. V gene TRBV10-3 combines with J gene TRBJ1-5; 9 bases are shared with TRBD1. The CDR3 covers 20 residues. In germline, CDR1 is ENHRY, CDR2 SYGVKD. The ends lost 2 bases at V and 0 bases at J; junction bases unmatched: 14.

The chain is built from TRBV20-1 and TRBJ2-1; 7 bases agree with TRBD2. The CDR3 is 15 amino acids. CDR1 is DFQATT, CDR2 SNEGSKA, per germline (reference sequence). Unmatched junction bases numbered 12, after V lost 5 bases and J lost 5 bases. The CDR3 region is CSAPNLGLADNEQFF. In nucleotides, the CDR3 is TGCAGTGCTCCAAACCTAGGGCTAGCGGACAATGAGCAGTTCTTC.

V usage is TRBV4-1 and J usage is TRBJ1-2; no firm D call. The V end was cut by 4 bases, the J end by 4 bases, with 19 bases between. The CDR3 contains 16 residues. The germline V gene encodes CDR1 MGHRA and CDR2 YSYEKL. CDR3 nucleotide sequence: TGCGCCAGCAGCCCCCTTCTGCGAGATTTCCTCTATGGCTACACCTTC. It translates to CASSPLLRDFLYGYTF.

This clonotype showed up just a few times. The chain recombines TRBV6-8 with TRBJ2-7; 8 nucleotides match TRBD1. This CDR3 spans 16 amino acids. The V and J ends lost 7 bases and 4 bases, in that order; junction bases with no gene match: 15. Germline V lookup: CDR1 MNHGY, CDR2 SAAAGT. The CDR3 here is CASTEIRTGRKYEQYF. The DNA for the CDR3 is TGTGCCAGCACCGAAATCCGGACAGGGAGGAAATACGAGCAGTACTTC.

A remark on this clonotype: A much bigger clone sits one base away, suggesting this may be a read error. V usage is TRBV20-1 and J usage is TRBJ1-2; the match to TRBD1 covers 8 bases. The CDR3 covers 16 residues. V lost 6 bases and J lost 6; bases outside the gene matches: 18. Per germline, CDR1 DFQATT and CDR2 SNEGSKA (reference sequence). The CDR3 is CSAPITGGSRNDGYTF. Here the CDR3 DNA reads TGCAGTGCCCCGATTACAGGGGGGTCGAGGAACGATGGCTACACCTTC.

This clonotype was seen repeatedly, ten times or more. This chain connects TRBV11-2 to TRBJ2-7; either TRBD1 or TRBD2 may fit D (5 bases each). Germline V CDR1 and CDR2: SGHAT, FQNNGV. This CDR3 comprises 16 residues. V lost 4 bases, J lost 4 bases, and 20 bases lay in between. The CDR3 spells CASSYVSGPIRYEQYF. In nucleotides, the CDR3 is TGTGCCAGCAGCTACGTTTCGGGACCAATTCGTTACGAGCAGTACTTC.

The chain is built from TRBV4-3 and TRBJ1-2, with no clear D. CDR1 is LGHNA, CDR2 YSLEER, per germline. This CDR3 has 17 amino acids. With 0 bases removed from V and 8 bases from J, the gap between germline ends came to 22 bases. CDR3 coding DNA: TGCGCCAGCAGCCAAGATCTTTCGGGAGTACAATCGGGAGGCTACACCTTC. This encodes CASSQDLSGVQSGGYTF.

This clonotype was detected once. The rearrangement uses TRBV7-9 and TRBJ2-7; D is possibly TRBD2 (5 bases). The CDR3 sequence is 15 residues long. CDR1 is SEHNR, CDR2 FQNEAQ, per germline (reference sequence). Trimming shortened V by 4 bases and J by 6 bases, and 19 bases separated the two germline ends. The CDR3 is CASSSLGGRGSEQYF. The DNA for the CDR3 is TGTGCCAGCAGCTCCCTCGGAGGACGGGGATCCGAGCAGTACTTC.

CDR3 DNA sequence: TGTGCCAGCAGCGCGGACATGGGAGGTGAAAAACTGTTTTTT. It is translated as CASSADMGGEKLFF. This sequence joins TRBV7-8 and TRBJ1-4; D is possibly TRBD1 (5 bases). The ends were cut back, 5 bases at V and 7 bases at J, with 14 bases in the middle. This CDR3 contains 14 residues. Germline V gene sequence: CDR1 SGHVS, CDR2 FQNEAQ.

The chain recombines TRBV19 with TRBJ2-1; TRBD2 aligns across 14 bases. Germline loops: CDR1 LNHDA, CDR2 SQIVND (reference sequence). The length of the CDR3 is 14 residues. The ends lost 5 bases at V and 10 bases at J; junction bases unmatched: 4. CDR3 region: CASSGGLAGAEQFF. The CDR3 region has the DNA TGTGCCAGTAGTGGGGGACTAGCGGGAGCGGAGCAGTTCTTC.

This clonotype was found many times. The V call is TRBV28, the J call TRBJ2-7; the D call may be TRBD1 or TRBD2 (6 bases each). Trimming pared 2 bases from V and 1 base from J, leaving 9 bases between. This CDR3 comprises 14 residues. Per germline, CDR1 MDHEN and CDR2 SYDVKM. The CDR3 here is CASSLRGTSYEQYF. The CDR3 region has the DNA TGTGCCAGCAGTTTAAGGGGGACTTCCTACGAGCAGTACTTC.

This clonotype was counted a few times. The chain has TRBV7-2 and TRBJ1-6; 8 bases are a match to TRBD1. CDR1 is SGHTA, CDR2 FQGNSA, per germline. The J segment lost 6 bases and the V segment lost 5 bases, leaving 3 bases of the junction unmatched. This CDR3 contains 14 residues. The CDR3 sequence: CASSAQGGNSPLHF. CDR3 nucleotides: TGTGCCAGCAGCGCACAGGGGGGTAATTCACCCCTCCACTTT.

This clonotype was found a few times. This sequence joins TRBV15 and TRBJ1-3; weak D call: TRBD1 (6 bases). Trimming took 0 bases from V and 2 from J, leaving 11 bases between them. Germline V lookup: CDR1 LNHNV, CDR2 YYDKDF (reference sequence). The length of the CDR3 is 16 residues. This CDR3 is CATSRENRATGNTIYF. CDR3 bases: TGTGCCACCAGCAGAGAAAACAGGGCTACTGGAAACACCATATATTTT.

This clonotype showed up just a few times. The rearrangement links TRBV7-9 to TRBJ1-4; 8 positions match TRBD1. Germline V gene data show CDR1 as SEHNR and CDR2 as FQNEAQ (reference sequence). CDR3 length: 15 residues. Trimming removed 4 bases from V and 6 bases from J; junction bases left unmatched: 7. CDR3 bases: TGTGCCAGCAGCTCCAGGGGGCGCGTGGATGAAAAACTGTTTTTT. Translation: CASSSRGRVDEKLFF.

This clonotype has only one observation. The chain is built from TRBV7-9 and TRBJ2-1; 13 nucleotides align to TRBD2. J was trimmed by 8 bases and V by 6 bases; bases with no gene match: 7. This CDR3 has 15 amino acids. CDR1 is SEHNR, CDR2 FQNEAQ, per germline (reference sequence). Here the CDR3 reads CASRRTSGRVHEQFF. CDR3 nucleotide sequence: TGTGCCAGCAGACGAACTAGCGGGAGGGTACATGAGCAGTTCTTC.

This clonotype was seen many times. The chain joins TRBV11-2 to TRBJ1-4; D gene ambiguous. The CDR3 is 12 amino acids. In germline, CDR1 is SGHAT, CDR2 FQNNGV. Trimming removed 4 bases at V and 10 bases at J, with 10 bases between. CDR3 loop: CASSSEGGKLFF. For the CDR3, the DNA is TGTGCCAGCAGCTCCGAGGGCGGAAAACTGTTTTTT.